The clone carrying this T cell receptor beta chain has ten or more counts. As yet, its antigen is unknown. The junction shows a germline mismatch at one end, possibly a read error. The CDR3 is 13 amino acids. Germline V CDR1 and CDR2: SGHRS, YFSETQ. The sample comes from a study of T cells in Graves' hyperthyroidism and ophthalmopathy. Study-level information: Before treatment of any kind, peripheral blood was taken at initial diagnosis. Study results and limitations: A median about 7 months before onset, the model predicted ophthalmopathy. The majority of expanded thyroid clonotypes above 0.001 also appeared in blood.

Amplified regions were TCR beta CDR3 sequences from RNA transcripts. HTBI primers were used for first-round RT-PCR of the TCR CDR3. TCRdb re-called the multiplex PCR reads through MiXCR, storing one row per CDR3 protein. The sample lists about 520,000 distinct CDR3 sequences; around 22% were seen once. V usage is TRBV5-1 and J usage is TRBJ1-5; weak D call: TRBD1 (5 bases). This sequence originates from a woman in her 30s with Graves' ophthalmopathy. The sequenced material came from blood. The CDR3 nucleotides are TGTGCCAGCAGCTTAGGGGACAATCAGCCCCAGCATTTT. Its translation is CASSLGDNQPQHF.